The clone carrying this T cell receptor (beta chain) was seen a single time. This entry is derived from a study of shared clonotypes between healthy human individuals. Generated by immunoSEQ multiplex PCR, the TCRdb table keeps only in-frame clones and is missing some. This table has roughly 650,000 clones, more than 95% appearing once. This CDR3 comprises 13 residues. Germline values: CDR1 SGDLS, CDR2 YYNGEE. Trimming pared 3 bases from V and 7 bases from J, leaving 14 bases between. V is TRBV9 and J is TRBJ2-7; D unclear. The sequenced sample was naive CD4+ T cells sorted from blood. Subset reported: CD45RA+ positively selected. The clonotype originates from a woman in her 30s in good health. CDR3: CASSARSLTEQYF. The DNA for the CDR3 is TGTGCCAGCAGCGCCCGGTCCTTAACGGAGCAGTACTTC.